Following are 21 T cell receptor beta chains from one sample sequenced in a study of blood T cell repertoires in COVID-19 (dated by TCRdb to about 2020). The library was generated by the immunoSEQ multiplex PCR assay. As stored in TCRdb, this immuneACCESS dataset retains in-frame rearrangements with V and J assigned. A fraction of the clones does not appear; measured against another copy, unresolved V genes explain less than half of the discrepancy, and the remainder lacks a known reason. The sample table contains tens of thousands of clones; only one count was recorded for around 88% of them. The ten largest clones capture approximately 4.3% of the sample. What was sequenced was peripheral blood. The receptors were gathered from a man between 60 and 75 years old with acute or convalescent COVID-19.

The V call is TRBV29-1, the J call TRBJ2-3; D ambiguous. Germline V CDR1 and CDR2: SQVTM, ANQGSEA. Trimming took off 2 bases at V and 6 bases at J, with 9 bases between the two ends. The CDR3 is 12 residues long. CDR3 protein: CSVELYTDTQYF. CDR3 DNA: TGCAGCGTTGAACTTTACACGGATACGCAGTATTTT.

The chain is built from TRBV15 and TRBJ2-3, with D possibly TRBD2 on 5 matching bases. The V gene lost 8 bases and the J gene lost 2 bases, with 14 bases spanning the gap. Germline CDR1 LNHNV, CDR2 YYDKDF (reference sequence). The length of the CDR3 is 14 residues. DNA for the CDR3: TGTGCCACCTCCACCGGGATAAACACAGATACGCAGTATTTT. Protein: CATSTGINTDTQYF.

Worth noting for this clone: One end of the junction varies from germline; a read error may be responsible. The chain links TRBV19 to TRBJ1-5; D remains ambiguous. This CDR3 is built from 15 residues. Germline values: CDR1 LNHDA, CDR2 SQIVND (reference sequence). CDR3 region: CASSIPAYSNQPRHF. CDR3 sequence (DNA): TGTGCCAGTAGTATACCGGCCTACAGCAATCAGCCCCGGCATTTT. Supplemented by reference TRBV19 and TRBJ1-5, the full variable domain reads DGGITQSPKYLFRKEGQNVTLSCEQNLNHDAMYWYRQDPGQGLRLIYYSQIVNDFQKGDIAEGYSVSREKKESFPLTVTSAQKNPTAFYLCASSIPAYSNQPRHFGDGTRLSIL.

The chain is built from TRBV7-3 and TRBJ2-5, with 10 bases fitting TRBD2. The germline gives CDR1 SGHTA, CDR2 FQGTGA. CDR3 length equals 15 residues. Germline trimming cut 3 bases from V and 4 bases from J; bases unmatched to any gene: 5. CDR3 DNA sequence: TGTGCCAGCAGCTTCAGCGGGAGGGCCGGAGAGACCCAGTACTTC. Amino acids: CASSFSGRAGETQYF.

The genes are TRBV3-1 (or the pseudogene TRBV3-2) and TRBJ1-6; D is ambiguous. V lost 1 base, J lost 4 bases, and 11 bases lay in between. The CDR3 covers 16 residues. The germline gives CDR1 LGHDT, CDR2 YNNKEL (reference sequence). The CDR3 DNA reads TGTGCCAGCAGCCAAGGCCGTGTGAGGTATAATTCACCCCTCCACTTT. Translation gives CASSQGRVRYNSPLHF.

This clone was seen a single time. The V call is TRBV30, the J call TRBJ1-5; D is ambiguous. Per germline, CDR1 GTSNPN and CDR2 SVGIG (reference sequence). CDR3 length: 14 residues. Trimming cost V 3 bases and J 2 bases, with 11 bases left between them. In DNA, the CDR3 is TGTGCCTGGAGCCGGGAATGGGGCAATCAGCCCCAGCATTTT. Translating it yields CAWSREWGNQPQHF.

This chain uses TRBV7-8 with TRBJ2-7; D gene unclear. The CDR3 is made up of 12 amino acids. V dropped 5 bases and J dropped 7 bases, with 12 bases sitting between them. Looked up from germline, CDR1 is SGHVS and CDR2 is FQNEAQ. The CDR3 sequence: CASSPLGYEQYF. CDR3 in DNA: TGTGCCAGCAGCCCGCTCGGGTATGAGCAGTACTTC.

The genes are TRBV18 and TRBJ2-1, with 8 bases aligning to TRBD1. J gave up 10 bases and V 5 bases, and 13 bases lay outside the gene matches. Germline values: CDR1 KGHSH, CDR2 LQKENI. CDR3 length: 15 amino acids. The CDR3 bases are TGTGCCAGCTCAGCTAACTACCAGGGGGCGGAGGAGCAGTTCTTC. Its protein product is CASSANYQGAEEQFF.

V gene TRBV5-8 combines with J gene TRBJ1-1; 8 positions agree with TRBD1. V shed 2 bases and J 3 bases; nucleotides not matched to a gene: 6. The CDR3 totals 15 residues. CDR1 SGHTS and CDR2 YDEGEE come from the germline V gene. The CDR3: CASSLRTGQDTEAFF. CDR3 sequence (DNA): TGTGCCAGCAGCTTACGGACAGGGCAAGACACTGAAGCTTTCTTT.

V and J are TRBV7-2 and TRBJ2-3; 10 bases agree with TRBD2. The CDR3 covers 17 residues. Trimming cost V 1 base and J 5 bases; bases outside gene matches: 9. Germline assignment: CDR1 SGHTA and CDR2 FQGNSA. The CDR3 sequence is CASSLGFLAGAGDTQYF. CDR3 coding DNA: TGTGCCAGCAGCTTAGGGTTCCTAGCGGGAGCGGGAGATACGCAGTATTTT.

The rearrangement links TRBV11-2 to TRBJ2-7; D perhaps matches TRBD2 (5 bases). The CDR3 totals 13 residues. Trimming shortened V by 0 bases and J by 10 bases, and 13 bases separated the two germline ends. From germline, CDR1 is SGHAT and CDR2 FQNNGV. The CDR3 DNA reads TGTGCCAGCAGCTTAGATGGACTGGGCGGCCAGTACTTC. Residues: CASSLDGLGGQYF.

This rearrangement joins TRBV6-5 to TRBJ2-7; D possibly corresponds to TRBD2 (5 bases). From germline, CDR1 is MNHEY and CDR2 SVGAGI. The ends were cut back, 6 bases at V and 3 bases at J, with 15 bases in the middle. The CDR3 has 14 residues. Here the CDR3 reads CASSPRQSGYEQYF. CDR3 coding DNA: TGTGCCAGCAGCCCCCGTCAAAGCGGCTACGAGCAGTACTTC.

The rearrangement joins TRBV5-5 to TRBJ1-2, with D uncertain. The CDR3 has 15 residues. V gave up 0 bases and J gave up 4 bases, with 13 bases separating them. From germline, CDR1 is SGHKS and CDR2 YYEKEE (reference sequence). The CDR3 DNA follows: TGTGCCAGCAGCTTGGGCAGTTACTCGGGCTATGGCTACACCTTC. Translating gives CASSLGSYSGYGYTF.

The genes are TRBV4-1 and TRBJ1-1; D gene uncertain. CDR1 is MGHRA and CDR2 is YSYEKL in the germline V gene. Trimming removed 5 bases from V and 2 bases from J, with 12 bases in between. The CDR3 has 14 residues. For the CDR3, the DNA is TGCGCCAGCAGCGCGGTGCGGCCTAACACTGAAGCTTTCTTT. Its translation is CASSAVRPNTEAFF.

This rearrangement joins TRBV6-5 to TRBJ2-1, with 9 bases that match TRBD2. The CDR3 sequence is 15 residues long. Trimming at V came to 4 bases and at J to 9 bases, leaving 10 bases not matched to a gene. Germline V gene sequence: CDR1 MNHEY, CDR2 SVGAGI. CDR3 coding DNA: TGTGCCAGCAGTTTCGGACTAGCGTGGGACACTGAGCAGTTCTTC. Translated: CASSFGLAWDTEQFF.

This clone came up once. The chain joins TRBV12-5 to TRBJ2-3; tentatively, D is TRBD1 (6 bases). The germline V gene encodes CDR1 LGHNT and CDR2 FRNRAP. The CDR3 loop spans 13 amino acids. The V end was cut by 1 base, the J end by 6 bases, with 8 bases between. Here the CDR3 reads CASGLDRADTQYF. CDR3 bases: TGTGCTAGTGGTTTGGACAGGGCCGATACGCAGTATTTT.

This chain uses TRBV18 with TRBJ2-3; tentatively, D is TRBD1 (7 bases). Germline lookup yields CDR1 KGHSH and CDR2 LQKENI. Trimming removed 4 bases at V and 4 bases at J, with 12 bases between. CDR3 length equals 14 residues. For the CDR3, the DNA is TGTGCCAGCTCACTCCAGGGGGGTCCAGATACGCAGTATTTT. This translates into CASSLQGGPDTQYF.

This chain connects TRBV18 to TRBJ1-3, with D tentatively TRBD1 (6 bases). The germline V gene encodes CDR1 KGHSH and CDR2 LQKENI. The length of the CDR3 is 15 residues. Trimming removed 6 bases from V and 0 bases from J, with 12 bases in between. The CDR3, as DNA: TGTGCCAGCTCGCGCAGGGGTAGCTCTGGAAACACCATATATTTT. It specifies CASSRRGSSGNTIYF. Based on the CDR3 plus reference TRBV18 and TRBJ1-3, the full variable domain is NAGVMQNPRHLVRRRGQEARLRCSPMKGHSHVYWYRQLPEEGLKFMVYLQKENIIDESGMPKERFSAEFPKEGPSILRIQQVVRGDSAAYFCASSRRGSSGNTIYFGEGSWLTVV.

This clone was recorded only once. The rearrangement joins TRBV18 to TRBJ1-4; 8 bases map to TRBD1. V lost 3 bases and J lost 8; bases outside the gene matches: 8. In germline, CDR1 is KGHSH, CDR2 LQKENI. This CDR3 has 15 residues. Here the CDR3 DNA reads TGTGCCAGCTCACCTGGACAGGGACGAGGAGAAAAACTGTTTTTT. Translating it yields CASSPGQGRGEKLFF.

The chain has TRBV19 and TRBJ2-2, with D possibly being TRBD2 (5 bases). Trimming pared 6 bases from V and 3 bases from J, leaving 14 bases between. Germline V gene lookup returns CDR1 LNHDA and CDR2 SQIVND (reference sequence). The CDR3 is 15 amino acids. The CDR3 loop is CASRGSGADTGELFF. The DNA of the CDR3 is TGTGCCAGTAGGGGAAGCGGAGCTGACACCGGGGAGCTGTTTTTT.

The J gene is TRBJ2-5, the V gene TRBV5-1; D might be TRBD1 (5 bases). In germline, CDR1 is SGHRS, CDR2 YFSETQ. CDR3 length: 15 residues. The V end lost 1 base, the J end lost 2 bases, and 12 bases lay between the germline ends. CDR3 residues: CASSLLGRTQETQYF. The DNA of the CDR3 is TGCGCCAGCAGCTTGCTTGGCAGGACACAAGAGACCCAGTACTTC.